Below, 11 T cell receptor beta chains from the same sample are listed, as sequenced in a study of T cells in Graves' hyperthyroidism and ophthalmopathy. From RNA transcripts, TCR beta CDR3 regions were amplified. In the first-round RT-PCR of the TCR CDR3, the HTBI primer set was used. Each CDR3 protein is one row after TCRdb ran MiXCR on the multiplex PCR reads. The sample records 750,000 to 900,000 distinct CDR3 sequences, around 39% being singletons. Sequencing input: blood. The receptor source for this set is a man younger than 30 with Graves' hyperthyroidism.

The chain joins TRBV10-3 to TRBJ1-5, with D unresolved. The CDR3 is 14 residues long. Germline V lookup: CDR1 ENHRY, CDR2 SYGVKD. The V and J ends lost 10 bases and 0 bases respectively, with 13 bases between them. Written as DNA, the CDR3 is TGTGCCAGTGGACTAGTTTATAGCAATCAGCCCCAGCATTTT. Its protein product is CASGLVYSNQPQHF.

Comment on this clonotype: This sequence may be a read error, since a much larger clone differs from it by one base. The genes are TRBV7-8 and TRBJ2-7, with D unresolved. The CDR3 is 13 amino acids. Germline-derived CDR1 and CDR2 are SGHVS and FQNEAQ. CDR3 nucleotides: TGTGCCGGCAGCTTAGGCAGTGGATACGAGCAGTACTTC. Its protein is CAGSLGSGYEQYF.

The chain combines TRBV6-5 with TRBJ1-5; D may be TRBD1 (5 bases). The ends were cut back, 8 bases at V and 6 bases at J, with 17 bases in the middle. Germline V gene data show CDR1 as MNHEY and CDR2 as SVGAGI. The CDR3 covers 14 residues. The CDR3 loop reads CASSVRASFQPQHF. The CDR3, as DNA: TGTGCCAGCTCCGTCAGGGCATCTTTTCAGCCCCAGCATTTT.

This clonotype came up a few times. One end of the junction fails to match germline, which may point to a read error. This rearrangement joins TRBV7-9 to TRBJ1-2; a possible D gene is TRBD1 (5 bases). Germline-derived CDR1 and CDR2 are SEHNR and FQNEAQ (reference sequence). This CDR3 comprises 15 residues. The CDR3 loop is CASSLLDGGRNGYTF. Written as DNA, the CDR3 is TGCGCCAGCAGCCTACTTGACGGGGGGAGAAATGGCTACACCTTC. The complete variable domain, with remaining parts taken from reference TRBV7-9 and TRBJ1-2, reads DTGVSQNPRHKITKRGQNVTFRCDPISEHNRLYWYRQTLGQGPEFLTYFQNEAQLEKSRLLSDRFSAERPKGSFSTLEIQRTEQGDSAMYLCASSLLDGGRNGYTFGSGTRLTVV.

The rearrangement uses TRBV5-1 and TRBJ1-2; D might be TRBD1 (5 bases). Germline values: CDR1 SGHRS, CDR2 YFSETQ. V was pared by 0 bases and J by 4 bases, with 10 bases between. The CDR3 is made up of 14 amino acids. CDR3 nucleotides: TGCGCCAGCAGCTTGGAACAGGAGGGCTATGGCTACACCTTC. Translated, it gives CASSLEQEGYGYTF.

The chain has TRBV25-1 and TRBJ1-2, with TRBD1 matching 7 bases. CDR1 MGHDK and CDR2 SYGVNS come from the germline V gene. This CDR3 contains 15 residues. V lost 4 bases and J lost 7; bases outside the gene matches: 12. CDR3 coding DNA: TGTGCCAGCAGTGCTGAGTCGACAGGGTCGGTTGGCTACACCTTC. As protein: CASSAESTGSVGYTF.

This clonotype was found many times. The V gene is TRBV10-3, the J gene TRBJ2-7; 8 nucleotides match TRBD2. This CDR3 has 15 residues. Germline CDR1 ENHRY, CDR2 SYGVKD. V was clipped by 3 bases and J by 4 bases; unmatched bases: 8. The DNA of the CDR3 is TGTGCCATCAGTGAAGGGGCGGGGGGAATATACGAGCAGTACTTC. Translated: CAISEGAGGIYEQYF.

This chain joins TRBV29-1 and TRBJ2-7, with no clear D. V was trimmed by 6 bases and J by 1 base, leaving 7 bases between them. Germline V gene sequence: CDR1 SQVTM, CDR2 ANQGSEA. This CDR3 has 11 residues. The CDR3 coding sequence is TGCAGCGTCTACGGGTCCTACGAGCAGTACTTC. This sequence encodes CSVYGSYEQYF.

This rearrangement joins TRBV13 to TRBJ2-7; TRBD2 agrees at 11 bases. The CDR3 length is 14 residues. The trim removed 4 bases at V and 5 bases at J, leaving 4 bases unmatched. Germline CDR1 PRHDT, CDR2 FYEKMQ (reference sequence). The CDR3 DNA follows: TGTGCCAGCAGCTCCGGGACTAGCGGAGACGAGCAGTACTTC. This encodes CASSSGTSGDEQYF.

The rearrangement uses TRBV29-1 and TRBJ2-3; a weak D match, TRBD2 (5 bases). CDR1 is SQVTM, CDR2 ANQGSEA, per germline. With 6 bases removed from V and 0 bases from J, the gap between germline ends came to 16 bases. This CDR3 has 15 amino acids. The CDR3 is CSVAQTTSSTDTQYF. The CDR3 DNA is TGCAGCGTGGCGCAGACTACTTCTAGCACAGATACGCAGTATTTT.

There are a few counts of this clonotype. V usage is TRBV6-9 and J usage is TRBJ1-1; D gene ambiguous. Between the trimmed V and J ends, which lost 5 bases and 7 bases, there was a span of 8 bases. The CDR3 loop spans 11 amino acids. From germline, CDR1 is MNHGY and CDR2 SVAAGI. As DNA, the CDR3 is TGTGCCAGCAGTGAAGGGAATGAAGCTTTCTTT. Translation gives CASSEGNEAFF.